The clone carrying this TCR beta chain was detected only a few times. The data belong to a study of cytomegalovirus exposure and HLA in healthy donors. The primer mix had 60 Vbeta and 13 Jbeta primers. Assay used: immunoSEQ multiplex PCR; TCRdb lists only in-frame clones, some missing. This sample yields approximately 150,000 clones, of which about 74% are seen a single time; approximately 2.8% belongs to the top ten. Germline loops: CDR1 SGHTA, CDR2 FQGNSA. The CDR3 spans 15 residues. The sequencing sample was made of PBMCs. This clonotype was sampled from a male donor in good health and CMV-seronegative. The chain couples TRBV7-2 to TRBJ2-5; TRBD1 agrees at 9 bases. Matching the DNA end better, TRBJ2-7 makes the J call doubtful. The CDR3 DNA follows: TGTGCCAGCAGCTCGGGGACAGGGTACCTCTACGAGCAGTACTTC. Amino acid sequence: CASSSGTGYLYEQYF.